A single sample is the source of the 14 T cell receptor beta chains below, sequenced in a study of blood T cell repertoires in COVID-19. Sequencing was performed with immunoSEQ multiplex PCR; in TCRdb, only in-frame clones are kept and a portion is missing. The sample has a few hundred thousand clones, approximately 90% seen once. Material: PBMCs or T cells enriched from blood (not recorded which). The receptor set was obtained from a man in his late teens or twenties who had recovered from COVID-19.

This clone was found a few times. V gene TRBV27 combines with J gene TRBJ2-2; 12 positions agree with TRBD2. CDR3 length equals 18 residues. The V segment lost 6 bases and the J segment 1 base; nucleotides outside the gene matches: 9. Germline V CDR1 and CDR2: MNHEY, SMNVEV (reference sequence). The CDR3: CASSTLAGGRLNTGELFF. The CDR3 DNA sequence: TGTGCCAGCAGCACTCTAGCGGGAGGGCGGCTGAACACCGGGGAGCTGTTTTTT.

V gene TRBV5-4 combines with J gene TRBJ2-7, with 7 bases matching TRBD2. The germline V gene has CDR1 SGHNT and CDR2 YYREEE (reference sequence). Unmatched junction bases numbered 5, after V lost 2 bases and J lost 3 bases. The CDR3 has 14 residues. The CDR3 DNA sequence: TGTGCCAGCAGCTTCGGGGGGTCCAACTACGAGCAGTACTTC. Protein: CASSFGGSNYEQYF.

This clone was found once. CDR3 region: CASSPQVTDSGNTIYF. DNA of the CDR3: TGTGCCAGCTCACCCCAGGTTACTGACTCTGGAAACACCATATATTTT. This sequence joins TRBV18 and TRBJ1-3; D not certain. Germline CDR1 KGHSH, CDR2 LQKENI. This CDR3 has 16 amino acids. With 3 bases removed from V and 0 bases from J, the gap between germline ends came to 12 bases.

Comment on this clone: Other DNA sequences in this sample translate to the same CDR3. The chain recombines TRBV18 with TRBJ2-7, with a weak D call TRBD2 (6 bases). The germline V gene has CDR1 KGHSH and CDR2 LQKENI. V dropped 3 bases and J dropped 4 bases, with 7 bases sitting between them. This CDR3 is 12 amino acids long. CDR3 in amino acids: CASSPGTYEQYF. The CDR3 coding sequence is TGTGCCAGCTCACCCGGGACTTACGAGCAGTACTTC. Supplemented by reference TRBV18 and TRBJ2-7, the full variable domain reads NAGVMQNPRHLVRRRGQEARLRCSPMKGHSHVYWYRQLPEEGLKFMVYLQKENIIDESGMPKERFSAEFPKEGPSILRIQQVVRGDSAAYFCASSPGTYEQYFGPGTRLTVT.

This clone was found a few times. The genes are TRBV9 and TRBJ1-6, with D perhaps TRBD1 (5 bases). Germline lookup yields CDR1 SGDLS and CDR2 YYNGEE. Trimming removed 3 bases at V and 9 bases at J, with 10 bases between. CDR3 length: 13 residues. The CDR3 nucleotides are TGTGCCAGCAGCGCAGGGTTCGGTTCACCCCTCCACTTT. Its protein product is CASSAGFGSPLHF.

As DNA, the CDR3 is TGCGCCAGCACCCCAGGGTCCAACTATGGCTACACCTTC. It codes for CASTPGSNYGYTF. V and J are TRBV5-1 and TRBJ1-2; maybe TRBD1 (5 bases). Germline lookup yields CDR1 SGHRS and CDR2 YFSETQ. This CDR3 has 13 residues. V was trimmed by 6 bases and J by 2 bases, leaving 11 bases between them.

J is TRBJ1-1 and V is TRBV6-1; D call uncertain. V shed 2 bases and J shed 4 bases, with 8 bases lying between them. The CDR3 extends over 13 amino acids. Germline CDR1 and CDR2: MNHNS and SASEGT. CDR3 in DNA: TGTGCCAGCAGTGAACAGGCGAGCACTGAAGCTTTCTTT. Translating it yields CASSEQASTEAFF.

V usage is TRBV27 and J usage is TRBJ2-7; 9 nucleotides line up with TRBD1. Germline lookup yields CDR1 MNHEY and CDR2 SMNVEV (reference sequence). V gave up 2 bases and J gave up 6 bases; unmatched junction bases: 11. The CDR3 covers 16 residues. The CDR3 reads CASSLRPTGTGSEQYF. CDR3 DNA sequence: TGTGCCAGCAGTTTAAGGCCGACCGGGACAGGGAGCGAGCAGTACTTC.

This clone has just one count. J is TRBJ2-7 and V is TRBV3-1 (or the pseudogene TRBV3-2); the match to TRBD1 covers 7 bases. The V segment lost 7 bases and the J segment 5 bases; nucleotides outside the gene matches: 8. The CDR3 consists of 13 residues. CDR1 LGHDT and CDR2 YNNKEL come from the germline V gene (reference sequence). The chain's CDR3 is CASTRQGVDEQYF. In DNA, the CDR3 is TGTGCCAGCACCAGACAGGGTGTCGACGAGCAGTACTTC.

In its sample, this clone was seen once. The chain combines TRBV6-1 with TRBJ1-2; 10 nucleotides agree with TRBD1. Germline CDR1 reads MNHNS; CDR2 reads SASEGT. CDR3 length equals 14 residues. Germline trimming cut 5 bases from V and 4 bases from J; bases unmatched to any gene: 4. The CDR3 DNA is TGTGCCAGCAGTTCGACAGGGGGCGGCTATGGCTACACCTTC. Its translation is CASSSTGGGYGYTF.

The chain has TRBV5-1 and TRBJ2-2; perhaps TRBD2 as D (5 bases). With 1 base removed from V and 3 bases from J, the gap between germline ends came to 10 bases. CDR3 length: 15 amino acids. Looked up from germline, CDR1 is SGHRS and CDR2 is YFSETQ. CDR3 bases: TGCGCCAGCAGCTTGATCGAGGGTGACACCGGGGAGCTGTTTTTT. The encoded protein is CASSLIEGDTGELFF.

On this clone: Other nucleotide sequences from this sample produce the same CDR3. The chain uses TRBV5-1 and TRBJ1-5; no clear D. V lost 4 bases, J lost 0 bases, and 8 bases lay in between. The germline gives CDR1 SGHRS, CDR2 YFSETQ. CDR3 size: 14 residues. The CDR3 is CASSPGDSNQPQHF. Here the CDR3 DNA reads TGCGCCAGCAGCCCGGGAGATAGCAATCAGCCCCAGCATTTT.

This rearrangement joins TRBV4-1 to TRBJ1-1; maybe TRBD1 (6 bases). Looked up from germline, CDR1 is MGHRA and CDR2 is YSYEKL. This CDR3 contains 18 residues. The ends were cut back, 4 bases at V and 5 bases at J, with 26 bases in the middle. This CDR3 reads CASSPAAGIPIRGTEAFF. CDR3 DNA sequence: TGCGCCAGCAGCCCTGCGGCCGGGATACCTATAAGGGGGACTGAAGCTTTCTTT.

This sequence joins TRBV4-3 and TRBJ1-5, with 7 bases identical to TRBD1. The CDR3 contains 16 residues. Unmatched junction bases numbered 5, after V lost 0 bases and J lost 3 bases. The germline V gene encodes CDR1 LGHNA and CDR2 YSLEER. CDR3 DNA: TGCGCCAGCAGCCAAGATCCGGGACAGCCCAATCAGCCCCAGCATTTT. The encoded protein is CASSQDPGQPNQPQHF.